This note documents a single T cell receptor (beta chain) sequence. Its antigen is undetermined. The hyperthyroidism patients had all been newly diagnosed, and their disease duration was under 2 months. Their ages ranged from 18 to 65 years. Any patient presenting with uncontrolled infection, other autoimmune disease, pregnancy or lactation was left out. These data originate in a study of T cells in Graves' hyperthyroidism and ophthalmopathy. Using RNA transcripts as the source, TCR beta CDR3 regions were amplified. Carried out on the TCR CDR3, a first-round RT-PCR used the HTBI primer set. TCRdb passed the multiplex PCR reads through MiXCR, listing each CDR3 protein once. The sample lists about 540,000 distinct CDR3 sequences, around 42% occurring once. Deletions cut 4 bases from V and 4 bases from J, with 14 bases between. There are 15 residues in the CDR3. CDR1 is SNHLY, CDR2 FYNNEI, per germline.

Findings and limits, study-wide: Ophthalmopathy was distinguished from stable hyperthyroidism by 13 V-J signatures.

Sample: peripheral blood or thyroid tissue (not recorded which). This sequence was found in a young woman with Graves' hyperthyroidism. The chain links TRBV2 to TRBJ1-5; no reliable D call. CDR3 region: CASSAGPHGNQPQHF. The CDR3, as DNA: TGTGCCAGCAGTGCCGGGCCCCATGGAAATCAGCCCCAGCATTTT.